The 32 T cell receptor beta chains given below trace back to one sample, sequenced in a study of blood T cell repertoires in COVID-19 (dated by TCRdb to 2018 to 2020). Receptors were amplified or captured by the immunoSEQ multiplex PCR assay. Not all clones reach the TCRdb copy of this immuneACCESS table, which keeps in-frame sequences only. Checked studies attribute under half of the gap to unresolved V genes and leave the rest unexplained. Across this sample there are a few hundred thousand clones, with 85% to 90% seen only once. Jointly, the top ten make up about 9.4% of the sample. Sample: PBMCs or T cells enriched from blood (not recorded which). The source of these receptors is a woman in her forties or fifties who had recovered from COVID-19.

The CDR3 DNA reads as TGTGCCAGTAGTATAGACCCCAGCGATCAGCCCCAGCATTTT. Translation gives CASSIDPSDQPQHF. J is TRBJ1-5 and V is TRBV19; D gene unclear. V was clipped by 0 bases and J by 5 bases, with 8 bases between them. This CDR3 is 14 amino acids long. Germline V CDR1 and CDR2: LNHDA, SQIVND (reference sequence).

This rearrangement joins TRBV6-1 to TRBJ1-4; D is uncertain. Germline values: CDR1 MNHNS, CDR2 SASEGT. CDR3 length equals 17 residues. Trimming left V 4 bases short and J 0 bases short, with 15 bases between. The CDR3 bases are TGTGCCAGCAGTGCCTCGCTAGGATTTTCAACTAATGAAAAACTGTTTTTT. Residues: CASSASLGFSTNEKLFF.

V is TRBV4-2 and J is TRBJ1-1, with D possibly TRBD1 on 5 matching bases. Looked up from germline, CDR1 is LGHNA and CDR2 is YNFKEQ. CDR3 size: 13 residues. Trimming left V 0 bases short and J 7 bases short, with 9 bases between. The CDR3, as DNA: TGTGCCAGCAGCCAAGATAGGGGATATGAAGCTTTCTTT. Translation gives CASSQDRGYEAFF.

On this clone: One end of the junction does not line up with germline, which may come from a read error. The rearrangement joins TRBV6-1 to TRBJ1-2, with 9 bases fitting TRBD1. The CDR3 sequence is 13 residues long. CDR1 and CDR2 (germline): MNHNS, SASEGT. CDR3 sequence: CASSDRDRVWEAF. The CDR3 DNA reads as TGTGCCAGCAGTGACCGGGACAGGGTCTGGGAAGCCTTC.

The CDR3 DNA follows: TGTGCCAGCAGCCCTCGCACAGGGGGCAGGTACACTGAAGCTTTCTTT. It yields the protein CASSPRTGGRYTEAFF. The chain employs TRBV3-1 (or the pseudogene TRBV3-2) and TRBJ1-1; 9 bases map to TRBD1. There are 16 residues in the CDR3. After removal of 4 bases from V and 3 bases from J, the junction contained 9 bases not matched to a gene. Germline CDR1 reads LGHDT; CDR2 reads YNNKEL (reference sequence).

CDR3 sequence reads: CASSLGDSYNEQFF. The CDR3 nucleotides are TGCGCCAGCAGCTTAGGTGACAGCTACAATGAGCAGTTCTTC. The rearrangement uses TRBV5-1 and TRBJ2-1, with D possibly being TRBD1 (5 bases). CDR1 and CDR2 (germline): SGHRS, YFSETQ. Trimming cost V 2 bases and J 3 bases, with 9 bases left between them. The CDR3 is 14 amino acids.

The genes are TRBV5-1 and TRBJ2-2, with a tentative D call TRBD2 (6 bases). The length of the CDR3 is 15 residues. Trimming pared 0 bases from V and 4 bases from J, leaving 10 bases between. Germline loops: CDR1 SGHRS, CDR2 YFSETQ. The CDR3 loop is CASSLAGRGTGELFF. The CDR3 coding sequence is TGCGCCAGCAGCTTGGCGGGGCGGGGCACCGGGGAGCTGTTTTTT.

The gene calls are TRBV5-5 and TRBJ1-1; D not resolved. The CDR3 runs to 16 residues. Germline-derived CDR1 and CDR2 are SGHKS and YYEKEE (reference sequence). The V and J ends lost 1 base and 0 bases respectively, with 13 bases between them. CDR3 loop: CASSLSTGTMNTEAFF. DNA for the CDR3: TGTGCCAGCAGCTTGTCGACGGGAACAATGAACACTGAAGCTTTCTTT.

The rearrangement joins TRBV5-1 to TRBJ2-3; no firm D call. CDR3 length: 13 amino acids. Trimming took 3 bases from V and 1 from J, leaving 6 bases between them. CDR1 and CDR2 (germline): SGHRS, YFSETQ. CDR3 in DNA: TGCGCCAGCAGCTCCCCTGGCACAGATACGCAGTATTTT. Translation gives CASSSPGTDTQYF.

V is TRBV6-5 and J is TRBJ1-1; TRBD1 aligns across 7 bases. V was pared by 5 bases and J by 5 bases, with 2 bases of the junction left unmatched. The CDR3 is made up of 12 amino acids. The germline V gene has CDR1 MNHEY and CDR2 SVGAGI. CDR3 region: CASSPGGTEAFF. The CDR3, as DNA: TGTGCCAGCAGTCCAGGGGGTACTGAAGCTTTCTTT.

The chain joins TRBV19 to TRBJ1-3, with 8 bases fitting TRBD1. V lost 9 bases, J lost 0 bases, and 1 base stayed unmatched. Germline V gene lookup returns CDR1 LNHDA and CDR2 SQIVND (reference sequence). This CDR3 spans 13 amino acids. The CDR3 spells CASGQGSGNTIYF. In nucleotides, the CDR3 is TGTGCCAGCGGACAGGGCTCTGGAAACACCATATATTTT.

The rearrangement links TRBV7-6 to TRBJ2-2; D gene ambiguous. Germline-derived CDR1 and CDR2 are SGHVS and FNYEAQ. V was shortened by 1 base and J by 0 bases, with 6 bases between the two germline ends. The CDR3 has 15 amino acids. The CDR3 region has the DNA TGTGCCAGCAGCTTAGACAGTTCGAACACCGGGGAGCTGTTTTTT. Its translation is CASSLDSSNTGELFF.

The chain carries TRBV4-2 and TRBJ2-3; perhaps TRBD2 as D (5 bases). The V end lost 5 bases, the J end lost 7 bases, and 22 bases lay between the germline ends. Per germline, CDR1 LGHNA and CDR2 YNFKEQ. CDR3 size: 16 residues. The CDR3 here is CASSGLKNPLGNTQYF. The DNA for the CDR3 is TGTGCCAGCAGCGGACTTAAAAACCCGCTTGGGAATACGCAGTATTTT.

The rearrangement uses TRBV5-6 and TRBJ2-2; D is unresolved. Trimming pared 4 bases from V and 4 bases from J, leaving 8 bases between. Germline V gene lookup returns CDR1 SGHDT and CDR2 YYEEEE. The CDR3 contains 13 residues. The CDR3 nucleotides are TGTGCCAGCAGCCCCCTTCTCACCGGGGAGCTGTTTTTT. Translation: CASSPLLTGELFF.

The CDR3 region is CASSEVTGWGTEAFF. The DNA of the CDR3 is TGTGCCAGCAGTGAAGTGACAGGGTGGGGAACTGAAGCTTTCTTT. The rearrangement links TRBV2 to TRBJ1-1; 7 bases are shared with TRBD1. Germline values: CDR1 SNHLY, CDR2 FYNNEI. The length of the CDR3 is 15 residues. The trim removed 1 base at V and 5 bases at J, leaving 7 bases unmatched.

To note about this clone: Other DNA sequences from this sample encode an identical CDR3 as well. The J gene is TRBJ1-6, the V gene TRBV27; 8 bases align to TRBD1. J gave up 6 bases and V 2 bases, and 3 bases lay outside the gene matches. The CDR3 has 15 amino acids. CDR1 and CDR2 (germline): MNHEY, SMNVEV (reference sequence). CDR3 coding DNA: TGTGCCAGCAGTTTAGGTACAGGGGGTAATTCACCCCTCCACTTT. Amino acid sequence: CASSLGTGGNSPLHF.

V and J are TRBV28 and TRBJ1-1; TRBD1 is a possible D gene (6 bases). The ends were cut back, 2 bases at V and 5 bases at J, with 9 bases in the middle. The CDR3 runs to 13 residues. Germline values: CDR1 MDHEN, CDR2 SYDVKM. The DNA for the CDR3 is TGTGCCAGCAGTTTAAGGGGGGGGACTGAAGCTTTCTTT. Residues: CASSLRGGTEAFF.

The rearrangement links TRBV27 to TRBJ2-5, with TRBD1 identical over 10 bases. The junction had 6 bases not matched to a gene; V was cut back by 6 bases and J by 2 bases. The CDR3 length is 15 residues. CDR1 and CDR2 (germline): MNHEY, SMNVEV (reference sequence). For the CDR3, the DNA is TGTGCCAGCAGAAAGACAGGGGGCAGGCAAGAGACCCAGTACTTC. Translating it yields CASRKTGGRQETQYF.

The rearrangement uses TRBV7-2 and TRBJ2-7, with 8 bases identical to TRBD1. Per germline, CDR1 SGHTA and CDR2 FQGNSA. The ends lost 2 bases at V and 6 bases at J; junction bases unmatched: 12. The CDR3 contains 16 residues. CDR3 DNA sequence: TGTGCCAGCAGCTTAAAGACTGGGCAGGGGGCCGGCGAGCAGTACTTC. It yields the protein CASSLKTGQGAGEQYF.

The V and J genes are TRBV7-6 and TRBJ1-2; the D gene is possibly TRBD1 (6 bases). The CDR3 covers 16 residues. Germline CDR1 is SGHVS and CDR2 is FNYEAQ. V gave up 2 bases and J gave up 0 bases, with 13 bases separating them. CDR3 loop: CASSLLQGSANYGYTF. For the CDR3, the DNA is TGTGCCAGCAGCTTACTACAGGGTTCCGCTAACTATGGCTACACCTTC.

The chain recombines TRBV11-3 with TRBJ2-6; 8 bases fit TRBD1. The CDR3 loop spans 17 amino acids. Germline loops: CDR1 SGHNT, CDR2 YENEEA. After removal of 5 bases from V and 0 bases from J, the junction contained 6 bases not matched to a gene. CDR3 sequence (DNA): TGTGCCAGCAGCCCCGGACAGGGTTCCTCTGGGGCCAACGTCCTGACTTTC. Amino acid sequence: CASSPGQGSSGANVLTF.

This clone was seen a few times. The CDR3 reads CASSQYTNTGELFF. The CDR3 bases are TGTGCCAGCAGCCAATACACGAACACCGGGGAGCTGTTTTTT. J is TRBJ2-2 and V is TRBV3-1 (or the pseudogene TRBV3-2); D uncertain. CDR3 length equals 14 residues. CDR1 LGHDT and CDR2 YNNKEL come from the germline V gene (reference sequence). V was shortened by 2 bases and J by 0 bases, with 4 bases between the two germline ends.

The J gene is TRBJ1-3, the V gene TRBV18; D is perhaps TRBD1 (6 bases). Between the trimmed V and J ends, which lost 1 base and 6 bases, there was a span of 13 bases. This CDR3 is 15 amino acids long. CDR1 is KGHSH, CDR2 LQKENI, per germline. The CDR3, as DNA: TGTGCCAGCTCACCACTTCCCCGGGACACAAACACCATATATTTT. It specifies CASSPLPRDTNTIYF.

The chain has TRBV6-5 and TRBJ2-7; maybe TRBD2 (5 bases). Trimming left V 6 bases short and J 1 base short, with 13 bases between. There are 14 residues in the CDR3. Germline V lookup: CDR1 MNHEY, CDR2 SVGAGI. The CDR3 DNA sequence: TGTGCCAGCAGCGATCGGACTGCATCCTACGAGCAGTACTTC. Its translation is CASSDRTASYEQYF.

This chain joins TRBV6-5 and TRBJ2-5; the D gene is possibly TRBD1 (5 bases). V was clipped by 6 bases and J by 3 bases, with 17 bases between them. This CDR3 is built from 15 residues. Germline loops: CDR1 MNHEY, CDR2 SVGAGI. The CDR3, as DNA: TGTGCCAGCAGCCTTACGGGCAGGGTGAAAGAGACCCAGTACTTC. Encoded protein: CASSLTGRVKETQYF.

The chain uses TRBV2 and TRBJ1-1; D gene uncertain. Per germline, CDR1 SNHLY and CDR2 FYNNEI. CDR3 length: 14 residues. Between the trimmed V and J ends, which lost 6 bases and 0 bases, there was a span of 11 bases. DNA of the CDR3: TGTGCCAGCAGGGTCGAGTTAATGAACACTGAAGCTTTCTTT. It specifies CASRVELMNTEAFF.

The chain links TRBV5-8 to TRBJ2-5; 7 nucleotides agree with TRBD1. V dropped 0 bases and J dropped 4; count of bases not matched to a gene: 6. CDR3 length: 15 residues. The germline gives CDR1 SGHTS, CDR2 YDEGEE. The CDR3 region is CASSLGQGVGETQYF. The CDR3 DNA follows: TGTGCCAGCAGCTTGGGACAGGGAGTCGGAGAGACCCAGTACTTC.

The genes are TRBV5-1 and TRBJ1-1; D is perhaps TRBD1 (6 bases). Trimming removed 2 bases at V and 0 bases at J, with 11 bases between. From germline, CDR1 is SGHRS and CDR2 YFSETQ. This CDR3 is 15 amino acids long. Written as DNA, the CDR3 is TGCGCCAGCAGCTTATCGACAGGCATGAACACTGAAGCTTTCTTT. Its protein product is CASSLSTGMNTEAFF.

The chain uses TRBV28 and TRBJ1-1, with D perhaps matching TRBD1 (6 bases). The V gene's germline CDR1 is MDHEN and CDR2 SYDVKM. V dropped 3 bases and J dropped 2 bases, with 16 bases sitting between them. The CDR3 runs to 16 residues. Here the CDR3 DNA reads TGTGCCAGCAGTTTGACACCCCGGGACACCAACACTGAAGCTTTCTTT. Its translation: CASSLTPRDTNTEAFF. Looking up the rest from reference TRBV28 and TRBJ1-1 gives the full variable domain: DVKVTQSSRYLVKRTGEKVFLECVQDMDHENMFWYRQDPGLGLRLIYFSYDVKMKEKGDIPEGYSVSREKKERFSLILESASTNQTSMYLCASSLTPRDTNTEAFFGQGTRLTVV.

The chain carries TRBV5-1 and TRBJ1-3; 8 nucleotides align to TRBD1. Germline-derived CDR1 and CDR2 are SGHRS and YFSETQ. This CDR3 contains 16 residues. Trimming cost V 4 bases and J 4 bases; bases outside gene matches: 10. The CDR3 DNA reads TGCGCCAGCAGCCGTGGACAGGGAATGGGGGGAAACACCATATATTTT. It codes for CASSRGQGMGGNTIYF.

This sequence joins TRBV7-2 and TRBJ2-2, with no clear D. Germline loops: CDR1 SGHTA, CDR2 FQGNSA. The CDR3 spans 12 residues. The V end was cut by 4 bases, the J end by 6 bases, with 6 bases between. The CDR3: CASSSGAGELFF. CDR3 in DNA: TGTGCCAGCAGCTCCGGTGCCGGGGAGCTGTTTTTT.

CDR3 coding DNA: TGTGCCAGCAGCGCCCGGGACAGTGGAAACACCATATATTTT. The encoded protein is CASSARDSGNTIYF. The rearrangement links TRBV3-1 (or the pseudogene TRBV3-2) to TRBJ1-3; 7 bases align to TRBD1. The CDR3 has 14 amino acids. Germline CDR1 and CDR2: LGHDT and YNNKEL (reference sequence). Losses at the gene ends were 5 bases for V and 3 bases for J; bases not matched to a gene: 4.